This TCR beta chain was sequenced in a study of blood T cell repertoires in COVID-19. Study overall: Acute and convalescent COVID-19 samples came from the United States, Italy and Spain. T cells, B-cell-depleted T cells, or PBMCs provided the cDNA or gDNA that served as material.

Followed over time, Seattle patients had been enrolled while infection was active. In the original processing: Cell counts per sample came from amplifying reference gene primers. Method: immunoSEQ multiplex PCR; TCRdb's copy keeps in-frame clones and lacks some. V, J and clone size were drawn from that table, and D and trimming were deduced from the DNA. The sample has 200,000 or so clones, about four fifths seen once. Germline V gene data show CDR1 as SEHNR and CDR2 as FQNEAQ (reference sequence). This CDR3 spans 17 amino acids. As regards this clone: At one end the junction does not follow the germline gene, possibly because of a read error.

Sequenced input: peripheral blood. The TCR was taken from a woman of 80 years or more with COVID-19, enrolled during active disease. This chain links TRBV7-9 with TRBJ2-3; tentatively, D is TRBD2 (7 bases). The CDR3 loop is CASSLAAAGTTYQTQYF. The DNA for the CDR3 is TGTGCCAGCAGCCTAGCGGCGGCAGGGACAACGTATCAGACGCAGTATTTT.